Included here is one T cell receptor beta chain sequence, with context. Its target is not known. These data belong to a study of cytomegalovirus exposure and HLA in healthy donors. Study-wide results and limits: Among the most significant clusters, several appeared linked to common viral pathogens in a later analysis. Association of a missense DCLRE1C variant with TCR beta V- and J-gene trimming was reported in a later analysis.

PCR used 60 Vbeta primers and 13 Jbeta primers. Produced via immunoSEQ multiplex PCR; TCRdb's table is partial and in-frame only. The table gives 45,000 to 50,000 clones; the top ten clones make up about 15% of it. The CDR3 runs to 16 residues. Trimming removed 2 bases from V and 2 bases from J; junction bases left unmatched: 7. The germline V gene encodes CDR1 MNHEY and CDR2 SVGAGI. The sequenced sample consisted of PBMCs. The TCR sequence derives from a male donor in good health and CMV-seronegative. The chain combines TRBV6-5 with TRBJ2-3; the match to TRBD2 covers 7 bases. The CDR3 region has the DNA TGTGCCAGCAGTTACCCGGGGGGAGGGGACACAGATACGCAGTATTTT. This sequence encodes CASSYPGGGDTDTQYF.